These 26 T cell receptor beta chains were all obtained from the same sample, sequenced in a study of long-term antiretroviral therapy in people with HIV. The assay used was immunoSEQ (version v3.0), run at survey level. Sequencing used immunoSEQ multiplex PCR; TCRdb keeps in-frame clones, though not all of them. The top ten hold under 4.5% of the sample, which has approximately 20,000 clones, 70% to 90% seen once. The material sequenced was unsorted PBMCs, taken roughly 4 years after starting antiretroviral therapy. The source of these receptors is a man between 18 and 35 years old with HIV.

The chain links TRBV6-5 to TRBJ1-3; D is unclear. Germline assignment: CDR1 MNHEY and CDR2 SVGAGI. The CDR3 spans 12 residues. The ends were cut back, 2 bases at V and 5 bases at J, with 4 bases in the middle. CDR3 DNA sequence: TGTGCCAGCAGTTACGACCGAAACACCATATATTTT. Its protein is CASSYDRNTIYF.

This clone was recorded once. The chain has TRBV6-5 and TRBJ1-2; D possibly corresponds to TRBD1 (6 bases). The CDR3 is 13 residues long. The V gene's germline CDR1 is MNHEY and CDR2 SVGAGI. The V and J ends lost 6 bases and 4 bases respectively, with 12 bases between them. The CDR3 region is CASSRTGTYGYTF. The DNA of the CDR3 is TGTGCCAGCAGCCGTACAGGGACCTATGGCTACACCTTC.

This chain connects TRBV5-5 to TRBJ1-1, with D uncertain. The CDR3 extends over 14 amino acids. Germline CDR1 and CDR2: SGHKS and YYEKEE (reference sequence). Trimming pared 2 bases from V and 3 bases from J, leaving 11 bases between. The CDR3 loop reads CASSFFGQDTEAFF. The CDR3 coding sequence is TGTGCCAGCAGCTTCTTTGGGCAGGACACTGAAGCTTTCTTT.

This sequence joins TRBV11-2 and TRBJ2-7; the D gene is possibly TRBD1 (5 bases). Germline V gene lookup returns CDR1 SGHAT and CDR2 FQNNGV. V lost 1 base, J lost 2 bases, and 12 bases lay in between. This CDR3 is 15 amino acids long. The CDR3 DNA follows: TGTGCCAGCAGCTTAGTTGAGGCAGGGACCTACGAGCAGTACTTC. Translation gives CASSLVEAGTYEQYF.

The J gene is TRBJ1-1, the V gene TRBV18, with TRBD1 matching 8 bases. Germline assignment: CDR1 KGHSH and CDR2 LQKENI. This CDR3 is built from 11 residues. Losses at the gene ends were 5 bases for V and 11 bases for J; bases not matched to a gene: 4. The CDR3 loop reads CASSNRGDAFF. The CDR3 DNA is TGTGCCAGCTCAAACAGGGGGGACGCTTTCTTT.

This chain uses TRBV5-4 with TRBJ2-5, with TRBD1 identical over 9 bases. Germline CDR1 and CDR2: SGHNT and YYREEE (reference sequence). Germline trimming cut 4 bases from V and 4 bases from J; bases unmatched to any gene: 8. The CDR3 runs 15 residues. The CDR3: CASSPRTGVSETQYF. The CDR3 DNA is TGTGCCAGCAGCCCAAGGACAGGGGTTTCAGAGACCCAGTACTTC.

This rearrangement joins TRBV30 to TRBJ2-1; D is unresolved. Germline V lookup: CDR1 GTSNPN, CDR2 SVGIG (reference sequence). The CDR3 contains 10 residues. The CDR3 bases are TGTGCAGGAGTGACCGAAGAGAAGTTCTTC. As protein: CAGVTEEKFF.

The CDR3 region has the DNA TGTGCCAGCAGTTACGCCAACAGGGGCGGCTACACCTTC. Its protein is CASSYANRGGYTF. The chain recombines TRBV6-5 with TRBJ1-2; TRBD1 matches 7 bases. V trimming: 2 bases; J trimming: 8 bases; junction bases outside the gene matches: 5. This CDR3 comprises 13 residues. CDR1 is MNHEY and CDR2 is SVGAGI in the germline V gene.

This clone was observed once. The chain couples TRBV7-9 to TRBJ1-1; D call uncertain. Germline CDR1 reads SEHNR; CDR2 reads FQNEAQ (reference sequence). The CDR3 contains 12 residues. The V and J ends lost 5 bases and 11 bases respectively, with 15 bases between them. This chain's CDR3 is CASSHRPADAFF. In DNA, the CDR3 is TGTGCCAGCAGCCACCGCCCTGCGGATGCTTTCTTT.

The chain carries TRBV18 and TRBJ1-3; possible D gene TRBD1, 5 bases. Deletions cut 3 bases from V and 0 bases from J, with 15 bases between. CDR1 KGHSH and CDR2 LQKENI come from the germline V gene. The CDR3 extends over 17 amino acids. The CDR3 loop is CASSPSRQKFSGNTIYF. The CDR3 DNA reads TGTGCCAGCTCACCGTCCCGACAGAAATTCTCTGGAAACACCATATATTTT.

The V gene is TRBV10-3, the J gene TRBJ2-2, with no clear D. The CDR3 sequence is 15 residues long. V lost 2 bases and J 5 bases, leaving 12 bases between the germline ends. Germline V lookup: CDR1 ENHRY, CDR2 SYGVKD. The CDR3 DNA sequence: TGTGCCATCAGTGAGGTCCTAGAAATAACCGGGGAGCTGTTTTTT. Protein product: CAISEVLEITGELFF.

V and J are TRBV29-1 and TRBJ1-1, with D unresolved. Trimming stripped 5 bases from V and 1 base from J, with 8 bases between. CDR1 is SQVTM and CDR2 is ANQGSEA in the germline V gene. This CDR3 contains 12 residues. The CDR3 spells CSVLPGNTEAFF. The DNA of the CDR3 is TGCAGCGTTCTACCGGGGAACACTGAAGCTTTCTTT.

The chain couples TRBV6-5 to TRBJ1-5; no definite D call. V was pared by 6 bases and J by 1 base, with 10 bases between. Germline CDR1 MNHEY, CDR2 SVGAGI. The CDR3 has 14 amino acids. The CDR3 reads CASSLGRSNQPQHF. The CDR3 nucleotides are TGTGCCAGCAGCCTTGGTAGGAGCAATCAGCCCCAGCATTTT.

The chain carries TRBV2 and TRBJ1-4, with D possibly TRBD1 on 5 matching bases. Germline CDR1 reads SNHLY; CDR2 reads FYNNEI. The CDR3 runs 15 residues. Trimming pared 6 bases from V and 7 bases from J, leaving 18 bases between. This CDR3 reads CASRPVGAGVEKLFF. The CDR3, as DNA: TGTGCCAGCAGGCCGGTTGGGGCCGGGGTTGAAAAACTGTTTTTT. The full variable domain, rest sourced from reference TRBV2 and TRBJ1-4, is EPEVTQTPSHQVTQMGQEVILRCVPISNHLYFYWYRQILGQKVEFLVSFYNNEISEKSEIFDDQFSVERPDGSNFTLKIRSTKLEDSAMYFCASRPVGAGVEKLFFGSGTQLSVL.

This clone was detected only a few times. The chain joins TRBV5-1 to TRBJ1-6; tentative D call: TRBD1 (6 bases). With 5 bases removed from V and 2 bases from J, the gap between germline ends came to 17 bases. This CDR3 is 17 amino acids long. CDR1 is SGHRS and CDR2 is YFSETQ in the germline V gene. The CDR3 nucleotides read TGCGCCAGCAGGGGTGAACAGGGAATTGCCTATAATTCACCCCTCCACTTT. It translates to CASRGEQGIAYNSPLHF.

The chain combines TRBV6-1 with TRBJ1-1, with unresolved D. The V end lost 6 bases, the J end lost 8 bases, and 19 bases lay between the germline ends. The germline V gene has CDR1 MNHNS and CDR2 SASEGT. The CDR3 runs 14 residues. The CDR3: CASRPGLQNSEAFF. The CDR3 DNA reads TGTGCCAGCAGACCCGGGCTACAGAACTCCGAAGCTTTCTTT.

In this sample, this clone turned up a few times. The chain carries TRBV9 and TRBJ1-2; D is possibly TRBD1 (5 bases). V lost 4 bases to trimming and J lost 3 bases, with 13 bases between them. CDR1 and CDR2 (germline): SGDLS, YYNGEE. The CDR3 covers 14 residues. The CDR3 nucleotides are TGTGCCAGCAGCCCCTTAGGGGTCGACTATGGCTACACCTTC. It specifies CASSPLGVDYGYTF.

This clone has only one observation. The chain carries TRBV29-1 and TRBJ1-1; 7 bases match TRBD1. CDR3 length: 11 amino acids. Germline trimming cut 5 bases from V and 7 bases from J; bases unmatched to any gene: 4. Germline V gene data show CDR1 as SQVTM and CDR2 as ANQGSEA. The CDR3 reads CSVNRGGEAFF. CDR3 nucleotides: TGCAGCGTTAACAGGGGTGGTGAAGCTTTCTTT.

The chain carries TRBV6-1 and TRBJ2-7; TRBD1 aligns across 9 bases. Germline CDR1 MNHNS, CDR2 SASEGT. This CDR3 has 12 residues. With 6 bases clipped from V and 3 bases from J, the junction kept 0 bases outside the gene matches. CDR3 coding DNA: TGTGCCAGCAGGGACAGGGGCTACGAGCAGTACGTC. Translated: CASRDRGYEQYV.

The V and J genes are TRBV11-2 and TRBJ2-5; D is uncertain. The CDR3 contains 15 residues. V lost 5 bases to trimming and J lost 1 base, with 14 bases between them. Germline loops: CDR1 SGHAT, CDR2 FQNNGV. CDR3 sequence reads: CASSTTRTSQETQYF. The CDR3 nucleotides are TGTGCCAGCAGCACCACCAGGACCAGCCAAGAGACCCAGTACTTC.

CDR3: CASTHGNSPLHF. The CDR3 DNA reads TGTGCCAGCACCCATGGTAATTCACCCCTCCACTTT. The chain carries TRBV5-6 and TRBJ1-6, with D unclear. Trimming pared 6 bases from V and 6 bases from J, leaving 7 bases between. The germline gives CDR1 SGHDT, CDR2 YYEEEE. This CDR3 contains 12 residues.

The chain is built from TRBV10-2 and TRBJ1-4, with D unresolved. V shed 2 bases and J shed 7 bases, with 5 bases lying between them. Germline CDR1 WSHSY, CDR2 SAAADI. This CDR3 contains 12 residues. The CDR3 spells CASSEIGEKLFF. The DNA for the CDR3 is TGCGCCAGCAGTGAGATAGGTGAAAAACTGTTTTTT.

The chain links TRBV2 to TRBJ2-3, with 9 positions matching TRBD2. The CDR3 is made up of 15 amino acids. V shed 5 bases and J 2 bases; nucleotides not matched to a gene: 5. Germline loops: CDR1 SNHLY, CDR2 FYNNEI. In DNA form, the CDR3 reads TGTGCCAGCAGTAGACTAGCGGCTGACACAGATACGCAGTATTTT. It is translated as CASSRLAADTDTQYF. Full variable domain (missing parts from reference TRBV2 and TRBJ2-3): EPEVTQTPSHQVTQMGQEVILRCVPISNHLYFYWYRQILGQKVEFLVSFYNNEISEKSEIFDDQFSVERPDGSNFTLKIRSTKLEDSAMYFCASSRLAADTDTQYFGPGTRLTVL.

The V gene is TRBV5-4, the J gene TRBJ1-1; D is uncertain. V was shortened by 4 bases and J by 0 bases, with 10 bases between the two germline ends. CDR3 length equals 14 residues. Per the germline V gene, CDR1 is SGHNT and CDR2 is YYREEE (reference sequence). Here the CDR3 DNA reads TGTGCCAGCAGCCCATTGACGGTGAACACTGAAGCTTTCTTT. It is translated as CASSPLTVNTEAFF.

The chain is built from TRBV18 and TRBJ2-7; possibly TRBD2 for D (6 bases). Germline CDR1 reads KGHSH; CDR2 reads LQKENI. Trimming removed 3 bases at V and 6 bases at J, with 15 bases between. This CDR3 region has 14 residues. CDR3 DNA: TGTGCCAGCTCACCGGGCATCACCGGGGGCGAGCAGTACTTC. The encoded protein is CASSPGITGGEQYF.

The J gene is TRBJ2-1, the V gene TRBV7-3, with 9 nucleotides matching TRBD2. The J segment lost 9 bases and the V segment lost 3 bases, leaving 3 bases of the junction unmatched. From germline, CDR1 is SGHTA and CDR2 FQGTGA. The CDR3 spans 13 residues. The CDR3 loop is CASSLVTSGEQFF. CDR3 DNA sequence: TGTGCCAGCAGCTTGGTGACTAGCGGTGAGCAGTTCTTC.